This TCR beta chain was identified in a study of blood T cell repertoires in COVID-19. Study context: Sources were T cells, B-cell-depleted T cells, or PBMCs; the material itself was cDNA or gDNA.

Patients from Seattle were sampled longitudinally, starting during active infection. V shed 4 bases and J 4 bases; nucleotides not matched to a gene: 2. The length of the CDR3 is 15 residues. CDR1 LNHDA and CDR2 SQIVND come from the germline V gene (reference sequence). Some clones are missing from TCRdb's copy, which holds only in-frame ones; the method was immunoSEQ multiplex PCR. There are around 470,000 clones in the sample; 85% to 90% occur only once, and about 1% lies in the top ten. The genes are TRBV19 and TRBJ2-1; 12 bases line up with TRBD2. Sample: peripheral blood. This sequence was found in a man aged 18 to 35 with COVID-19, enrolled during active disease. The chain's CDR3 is CASSTTSGGYNEQFF. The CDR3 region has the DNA TGTGCCAGTAGTACTACTAGCGGGGGGTACAATGAGCAGTTCTTC.